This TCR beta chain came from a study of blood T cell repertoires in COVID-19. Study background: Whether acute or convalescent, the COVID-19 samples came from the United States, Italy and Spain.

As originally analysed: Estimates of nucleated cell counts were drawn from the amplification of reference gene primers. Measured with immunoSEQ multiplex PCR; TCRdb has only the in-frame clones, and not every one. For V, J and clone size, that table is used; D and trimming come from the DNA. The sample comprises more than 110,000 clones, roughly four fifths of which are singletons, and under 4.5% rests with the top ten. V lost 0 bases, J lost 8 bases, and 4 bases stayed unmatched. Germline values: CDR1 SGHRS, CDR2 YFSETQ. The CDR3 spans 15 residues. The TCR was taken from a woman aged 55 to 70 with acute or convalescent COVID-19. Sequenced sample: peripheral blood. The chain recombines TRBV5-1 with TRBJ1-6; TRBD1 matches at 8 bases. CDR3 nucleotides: TGCGCCAGCAGCTTGGCGGGACAGGATGATTCACCCCTCCACTTT. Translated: CASSLAGQDDSPLHF.